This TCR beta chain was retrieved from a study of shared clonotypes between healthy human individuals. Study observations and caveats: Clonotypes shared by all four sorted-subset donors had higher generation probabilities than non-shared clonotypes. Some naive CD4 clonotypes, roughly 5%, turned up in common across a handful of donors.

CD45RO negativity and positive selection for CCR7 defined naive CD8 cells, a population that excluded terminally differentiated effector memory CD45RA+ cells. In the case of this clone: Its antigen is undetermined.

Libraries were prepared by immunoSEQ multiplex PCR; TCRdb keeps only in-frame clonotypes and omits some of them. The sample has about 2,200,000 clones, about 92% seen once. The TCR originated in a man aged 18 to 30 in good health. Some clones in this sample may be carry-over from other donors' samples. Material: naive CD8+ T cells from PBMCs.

CDR3 nucleotide sequence: TGTGCCAGCAGACCCGCCGGGGGCAATCAGCCCCAGCATTTT. Amino acid sequence: CASRPAGGNQPQHF. V and J are TRBV27 and TRBJ1-5; D not certain. The germline V gene encodes CDR1 MNHEY and CDR2 SMNVEV (reference sequence). Trimming removed 6 bases at V and 2 bases at J, with 11 bases between. The CDR3 runs 14 residues.